Below, 5 T cell receptor beta chains from the same sample are listed, as sequenced in a study of cytomegalovirus exposure and HLA in healthy donors. Researchers ran the PCR with 60 Vbeta and 13 Jbeta primers. Sequenced by immunoSEQ multiplex PCR; TCRdb stores in-frame clones only, minus some. The table lists approximately 130,000 clones, around 75% of them singletons, with less than 4% in the top ten. The sample taken for sequencing was PBMCs. The receptors shown here come from a young man in good health and CMV-seronegative.

The chain links TRBV20-1 to TRBJ2-1, with D maybe TRBD2 (5 bases). V lost 4 bases, J lost 8 bases, and 9 bases lay in between. The CDR3 has 11 amino acids. Germline CDR1 and CDR2: DFQATT and SNEGSKA (reference sequence). The CDR3 DNA reads as TGCAGTGCTATCGAGGGCTATGAGCAGTTCTTC. Protein: CSAIEGYEQFF.

The CDR3 sequence: CASNPGGPGGTKLFF. The DNA of the CDR3 is TGCGCCAGCAACCCGGGCGGGCCAGGAGGAACCAAACTGTTTTTT. The V gene is TRBV5-1, the J gene TRBJ1-4; D not resolved. Trimming left V 6 bases short and J 11 bases short, with 23 bases between. The germline gives CDR1 SGHRS, CDR2 YFSETQ. CDR3 size: 15 residues.

The V call is TRBV4-1, the J call TRBJ1-6; a possible D gene is TRBD1 (6 bases). Germline loops: CDR1 MGHRA, CDR2 YSYEKL. This CDR3 has 16 residues. V was pared by 6 bases and J by 9 bases, with 21 bases between. DNA of the CDR3: TGCGCCAGCAGGGATACAGGGAAGATGATAGGTTCACCCCTCCACTTT. Translated: CASRDTGKMIGSPLHF.

This sequence joins TRBV4-2 and TRBJ1-4; no clear D gene. CDR1 is LGHNA and CDR2 is YNFKEQ in the germline V gene. Trimming took 0 bases from V and 7 from J, leaving 15 bases between them. The CDR3 extends over 16 amino acids. The CDR3 loop reads CASSQDFRGSLEKLFF. DNA for the CDR3: TGTGCCAGCAGCCAAGATTTTAGAGGGTCACTTGAAAAACTGTTTTTT.

The CDR3 loop is CASSPARANEKLFF. CDR3 bases: TGTGCCAGCAGCCCAGCCAGGGCTAATGAAAAACTGTTTTTT. The chain couples TRBV6-6 to TRBJ1-4; D is possibly TRBD1 (5 bases). V was pared by 6 bases and J by 3 bases, with 11 bases between. The CDR3 consists of 14 residues. Germline CDR1 MNHNY, CDR2 SVGAGI (reference sequence).